The rows below give T cell receptor beta chains drawn from one sample of a study of cytomegalovirus exposure and HLA in healthy donors. Assay used: immunoSEQ multiplex PCR; TCRdb lists only in-frame clones, some missing. This repertoire shows 200,000 to 250,000 clones, around four fifths found once; its top ten account for about 3.8%. Material: PBMCs. Source of these receptors: a male donor in good health and CMV-seronegative. Each CDR3 is given with its conserved first and last residue. Fields, in order: CDR3 protein, CDR3 DNA, D gene, J gene, V gene, clone size. A D gene is named only where the DNA matches it firmly. Clone size is not always given. Where it is, it says once, few, many or a class for expanded clones.

CDR3: CASSSQTDTQYF; DNA: TGTGCCAGCAGTTCCCAGACAGATACGCAGTATTTT; D: NA; J: TRBJ2-3; V: TRBV6-6; size: NA
CDR3: CASSSDRLDTDTQYF; DNA: TGCGCCAGCAGTTCGGACAGGCTGGACACAGATACGCAGTATTTT; D: TRBD1; J: TRBJ2-3; V: TRBV10-2; size: few
CDR3: CASSPGLAGADTQYF; DNA: TGTGCCAGCAGTCCGGGACTAGCGGGCGCAGATACGCAGTATTTT; D: TRBD2; J: TRBJ2-3; V: TRBV2; size: NA
CDR3: CSARDSRNTGELFF; DNA: TGCAGCGCCAGGGACAGTCGGAACACCGGGGAGCTGTTTTTT; D: TRBD1; J: TRBJ2-2; V: TRBV29-1; size: NA
CDR3: CASSLLRGSAFSSYNEQFF; DNA: TGTGCCAGCAGTTTGTTGAGAGGGTCCGCTTTCAGCTCCTACAATGAGCAGTTCTTC; D: NA; J: TRBJ2-1; V: TRBV28; size: NA
CDR3: CASSQDFVSSSYEQYF; DNA: TGCGCCAGCAGCCAAGATTTTGTGTCGAGCTCCTACGAGCAGTACTTC; D: NA; J: TRBJ2-7; V: TRBV4-1; size: NA
CDR3: CASRREVAGREQYF; DNA: TGTGCCAGCAGACGGGAAGTAGCGGGACGGGAGCAGTACTTC; D: TRBD2; J: TRBJ2-7; V: TRBV27; size: NA
CDR3: CASSFQGGRGNEQYF; DNA: TGTGCCAGCAGCTTTCAAGGGGGCAGGGGGAACGAGCAGTACTTC; D: TRBD1; J: TRBJ2-7; V: TRBV7-9; size: NA
CDR3: CASSLGGTVYSYEQYF; DNA: TGCGCCAGCAGCTTGGGCGGGACAGTCTATTCCTACGAGCAGTACTTC; D: NA; J: TRBJ2-7; V: TRBV5-1; size: NA
CDR3: CASPGGTGAFGYTF; DNA: TGTGCCAGCCCGGGAGGGACAGGGGCCTTCGGCTACACCTTC; D: TRBD1; J: TRBJ1-2; V: TRBV9; size: NA
CDR3: CASSVLGGSVNEQFF; DNA: TGTGCCAGCAGCGTGCTCGGTGGTAGCGTCAATGAGCAGTTCTTC; D: NA; J: TRBJ2-1; V: TRBV9; size: NA
CDR3: CASRIGPDGGTIYF; DNA: TGCGCCAGCAGAATCGGCCCGGATGGAGGCACCATATATTTT; D: NA; J: TRBJ1-3; V: TRBV5-1; size: NA
CDR3: CASSLTRGGKLFF; DNA: TGTGCCAGCAGCTTGACTCGGGGGGGAAAACTGTTTTTT; D: NA; J: TRBJ1-4; V: TRBV7-2; size: NA
CDR3: CASSQVSQETQYF; DNA: TGTGCCAGCAGCCAGGTATCCCAAGAGACCCAGTACTTC; D: NA; J: TRBJ2-5; V: TRBV5-6; size: NA
CDR3: CASSVDLQGYEQYF; DNA: TGTGCCAGCAGCGTAGACCTCCAGGGGTACGAGCAGTACTTC; D: NA; J: TRBJ2-7; V: TRBV9; size: NA
CDR3: CASSLGFAGDTGELFF; DNA: TGTGCCAGCAGCTTAGGCTTTGCGGGAGACACCGGGGAGCTGTTTTTT; D: TRBD2; J: TRBJ2-2; V: TRBV13; size: NA
CDR3: CASSQVPLQETQYF; DNA: TGCGCCAGCAGCCAAGTTCCCCTCCAAGAGACCCAGTACTTC; D: NA; J: TRBJ2-5; V: TRBV4-1; size: NA